The clone carrying this T cell receptor (beta chain) was detected a few times. CDR1 is SGHRS, CDR2 YFSETQ, per germline. V lost 8 bases to trimming and J lost 7 bases, with 22 bases between them. The CDR3 has 14 amino acids. The sample originates from a study of blood T cell repertoires in COVID-19. Study as a whole: Donors in the United States, Italy and Spain gave samples during acute or convalescent COVID-19.

Method: immunoSEQ multiplex PCR; TCRdb's copy keeps in-frame clones and lacks some. The sample records around 130,000 clones, under 90% being singletons. Participants had their cohort set by participant-reported clinical history. This TCR was sampled from a man aged 35-49 years with acute COVID-19. The chain uses TRBV5-1 and TRBJ2-7, with D possibly TRBD2 on 7 matching bases. Sample: PBMCs or T cells enriched from blood (not recorded which). In DNA form, the CDR3 reads TGCGCCAGTTCTATTGAAGGGGGGGCGAGGGAGCAGTACTTC. Translation: CASSIEGGAREQYF.